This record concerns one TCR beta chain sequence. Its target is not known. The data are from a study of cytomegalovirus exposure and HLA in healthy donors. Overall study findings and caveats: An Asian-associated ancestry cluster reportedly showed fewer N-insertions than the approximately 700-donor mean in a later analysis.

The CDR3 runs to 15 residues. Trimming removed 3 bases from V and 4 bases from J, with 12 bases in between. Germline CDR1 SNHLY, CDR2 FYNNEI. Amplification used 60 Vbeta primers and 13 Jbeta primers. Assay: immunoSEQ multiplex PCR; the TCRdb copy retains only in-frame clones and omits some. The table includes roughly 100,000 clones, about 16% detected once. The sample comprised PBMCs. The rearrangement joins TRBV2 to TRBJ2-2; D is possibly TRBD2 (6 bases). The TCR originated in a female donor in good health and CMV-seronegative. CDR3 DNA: TGTGCCAGCAGTGAGTTGCGGGGAAGCACCGGGGAGCTGTTTTTT. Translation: CASSELRGSTGELFF. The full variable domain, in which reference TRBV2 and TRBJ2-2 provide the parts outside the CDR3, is EPEVTQTPSHQVTQMGQEVILRCVPISNHLYFYWYRQILGQKVEFLVSFYNNEISEKSEIFDDQFSVERPDGSNFTLKIRSTKLEDSAMYFCASSELRGSTGELFFGEGSRLTVL.